The 25 T cell receptor beta chains given below trace back to one sample, sequenced in a study of early T cells in non-severe SARS-CoV-2 infection. MiXCR, applied by TCRdb to the 5' RACE reads, yields one record per CDR3 protein. The sample contains approximately 66,000 distinct CDR3 sequences, 12% of which appear only once. The material was whole blood, obtained at baseline. Receptor source: an adult who was a healthcare worker with PCR-confirmed SARS-CoV-2 infection or an uninfected control (not recorded which). The donor label of this sample is uncertain.

The chain employs TRBV12-3 or TRBV12-4 and TRBJ1-2, with D maybe TRBD1 (5 bases). V dropped 5 bases and J dropped 2 bases, with 18 bases sitting between them. The CDR3 spans 16 residues. CDR3 in amino acids: CASSPHRLGTNYGYTF. CDR3 nucleotides: TGTGCCAGCAGTCCCCATCGTCTGGGGACGAACTATGGCTACACCTTC.

This chain links TRBV25-1 with TRBJ1-2; D remains ambiguous. The germline V gene has CDR1 MGHDK and CDR2 SYGVNS. V was trimmed by 3 bases and J by 4 bases, leaving 24 bases between them. This CDR3 has 18 amino acids. CDR3 region: CASSDRTGNFPLFYGYTF. CDR3 sequence (DNA): TGTGCCAGCAGTGACCGGACCGGGAATTTTCCCTTATTCTATGGCTACACCTTC.

This clonotype was seen only a few times. The chain uses TRBV7-2 and TRBJ1-3; D not certain. The CDR3 contains 15 residues. The V and J ends lost 3 bases and 0 bases respectively, with 9 bases between them. The germline gives CDR1 SGHTA, CDR2 FQGNSA. In nucleotides, the CDR3 is TGTGCCAGCAGCTTCAAGGCCAGCTCTGGAAACACCATATATTTT. Translated: CASSFKASSGNTIYF.

The gene calls are TRBV24-1 and TRBJ2-5; D is unresolved. The V and J ends lost 1 base and 4 bases respectively, with 24 bases between them. Per the germline V gene, CDR1 is KGHDR and CDR2 is SFDVKD. The CDR3 sequence is 19 residues long. The CDR3 DNA sequence: TGTGCCACCAGTGATTTCGCCGGTGGCGAAAACAATCCCCCAGAGACCCAGTACTTC. Protein product: CATSDFAGGENNPPETQYF.

This clonotype occurred a few times. This chain links TRBV10-2 with TRBJ2-2; D gene unclear. Between the trimmed V and J ends, which lost 6 bases and 2 bases, there was a span of 7 bases. Germline lookup yields CDR1 WSHSY and CDR2 SAAADI. The CDR3 is 13 residues long. The CDR3 DNA is TGCGCCAGCAGAGAAGGAAACACCGGGGAGCTGTTTTTT. Translated: CASREGNTGELFF.

The gene calls are TRBV12-3 or TRBV12-4 and TRBJ2-3, with 9 nucleotides matching TRBD1. V gave up 3 bases and J gave up 4 bases; unmatched junction bases: 2. CDR3 length: 14 amino acids. The CDR3 is CASSFDRGADTQYF. Written as DNA, the CDR3 is TGTGCCAGCAGTTTCGACAGGGGGGCAGATACGCAGTATTTT.

This clonotype occurred many times. The J gene is TRBJ1-4, the V gene TRBV7-8; no reliable D call. The ends were cut back, 1 base at V and 8 bases at J, with 14 bases in the middle. The germline V gene has CDR1 SGHVS and CDR2 FQNEAQ. The CDR3 is 15 amino acids. This CDR3 is CASSLVSDVKEKLFF. For the CDR3, the DNA is TGTGCCAGCAGCTTAGTCTCGGACGTTAAAGAAAAACTGTTTTTT. The variable domain in full, completed from reference TRBV7-8 and TRBJ1-4, reads GAGVSQSPRYKVAKRGQDVALRCDPISGHVSLFWYQQALGQGPEFLTYFQNEAQLDKSGLPSDRFFAERPEGSVSTLKIQRTQQEDSAVYLCASSLVSDVKEKLFFGSGTQLSVL.

In this sample, this clonotype turned up many times. The rearrangement links TRBV7-8 to TRBJ1-6; the D is unclear. Germline V CDR1 and CDR2: SGHVS, FQNEAQ. The CDR3 spans 15 residues. The germline V and J ends were trimmed by 1 base and 5 bases, with 9 bases remaining between them. For the CDR3, the DNA is TGTGCCAGCAGCTTAGTGCTACGGAATAATTCACCCCTCCACTTT. Protein product: CASSLVLRNNSPLHF.

This clonotype showed up just a few times. The chain uses TRBV5-5 and TRBJ2-4, with D perhaps matching TRBD1 (5 bases). Trimming pared 5 bases from V and 4 bases from J, leaving 16 bases between. The CDR3 totals 15 residues. Germline V lookup: CDR1 SGHKS, CDR2 YYEKEE (reference sequence). This CDR3 is CASRHPLRQKNIQYF. CDR3 sequence (DNA): TGTGCCAGCAGACATCCCTTGAGACAGAAAAACATTCAGTACTTC. The variable domain in full, completed from reference TRBV5-5 and TRBJ2-4, reads DAGVTQSPTHLIKTRGQQVTLRCSPISGHKSVSWYQQVLGQGPQFIFQYYEKEERGRGNFPDRFSARQFPNYSSELNVNALLLGDSALYLCASRHPLRQKNIQYFGAGTRLSVL.

J is TRBJ2-2 and V is TRBV29-1, with D uncertain. This CDR3 has 14 amino acids. Between the trimmed V and J ends, which lost 5 bases and 0 bases, there was a span of 10 bases. Per germline, CDR1 SQVTM and CDR2 ANQGSEA. The CDR3 nucleotides read TGCAGCGTTTCGGGCAACGCGAACACCGGGGAGCTGTTTTTT. Translating it yields CSVSGNANTGELFF.

V and J are TRBV6-6 and TRBJ1-6; TRBD1 agrees at 11 bases. The CDR3 is 14 residues long. The V and J ends lost 6 bases and 7 bases, in that order; junction bases with no gene match: 2. Germline CDR1 is MNHNY and CDR2 is SVGAGI (reference sequence). The CDR3: CASRWTGGNSPLHF. CDR3 nucleotide sequence: TGTGCCAGCAGATGGACAGGGGGCAATTCACCCCTCCACTTT.

By share, this clonotype ranks as medium-sized. The CDR3 here is CSARPPEDSETQYF. CDR3 DNA sequence: TGCAGTGCTAGACCCCCTGAGGATTCGGAGACCCAGTACTTC. The J gene is TRBJ2-5, the V gene TRBV20-1; the D is unclear. CDR1 is DFQATT, CDR2 SNEGSKA, per germline (reference sequence). Trimming cost V 2 bases and J 5 bases, with 15 bases left between them. The CDR3 covers 14 residues.

The table lists this clonotype with a few counts. This chain links TRBV3-1 with TRBJ2-1, with TRBD2 matching over 14 bases. The junction had 0 bases not matched to a gene; V was cut back by 1 base and J by 7 bases. This CDR3 comprises 15 residues. Germline V gives CDR1 LGHDT, CDR2 YNNKEL (reference sequence). The CDR3 spells CASSQGTSGGNEQFF. Written as DNA, the CDR3 is TGTGCCAGCAGCCAAGGGACTAGCGGGGGGAATGAGCAGTTCTTC.

The table lists this clonotype with a few counts. CDR3 coding DNA: TGTGCCATCAGTGACAGGCAGGGGGCTTATAATTCACCCCTCCACTTT. Translating it yields CAISDRQGAYNSPLHF. V is TRBV10-3 and J is TRBJ1-6; 8 bases fit TRBD1. This CDR3 is built from 16 residues. J was trimmed by 4 bases and V by 3 bases; bases with no gene match: 5. Germline CDR1 ENHRY, CDR2 SYGVKD.

The chain recombines TRBV30 with TRBJ2-1, with TRBD1 as a possible D gene (7 bases). The germline gives CDR1 GTSNPN, CDR2 SVGIG (reference sequence). The CDR3 is made up of 14 amino acids. Trimming shortened V by 4 bases and J by 10 bases, and 20 bases separated the two germline ends. The CDR3, as DNA: TGTGCCTGGAACCACGCAACAGGGGCGGGGGAGCAGTTCTTC. Its protein is CAWNHATGAGEQFF. Variable domain in full (rest from reference TRBV30 and TRBJ2-1): SQTIHQWPATLVQPVGSPLSLECTVEGTSNPNLYWYRQAAGRGLQLLFYSVGIGQISSEVPQNLSASRPQDRQFILSSKKLLLSDSGFYLCAWNHATGAGEQFFGPGTRLTVL.

The sample holds a few counts of this clonotype. The chain links TRBV6-6 to TRBJ1-1, with D maybe TRBD1 (5 bases). V was trimmed by 0 bases and J by 5 bases, leaving 10 bases between them. CDR3 length: 14 amino acids. Germline V gene lookup returns CDR1 MNHNY and CDR2 SVGAGI (reference sequence). CDR3 sequence reads: CASSYSGGETEAFF. CDR3 in DNA: TGTGCCAGCAGTTACTCCGGGGGTGAGACTGAAGCTTTCTTT.

The rearrangement joins TRBV25-1 to TRBJ2-3; possible D gene TRBD2, 5 bases. V lost 0 bases, J lost 0 bases, and 13 bases lay in between. CDR3 length: 17 amino acids. Germline CDR1 reads MGHDK; CDR2 reads SYGVNS. This CDR3 is CASSEYLASRSTDTQYF. The CDR3 DNA follows: TGTGCCAGCAGTGAATATCTAGCCTCGAGAAGCACAGATACGCAGTATTTT. The variable domain in full, completed from reference TRBV25-1 and TRBJ2-3, reads EADIYQTPRYLVIGTGKKITLECSQTMGHDKMYWYQQDPGMELHLIHYSYGVNSTEKGDLSSESTVSRIRTEHFPLTLESARPSHTSQYLCASSEYLASRSTDTQYFGPGTRLTVL.

This clonotype was detected ten times or more. The chain carries TRBV10-3 and TRBJ2-3; 8 nucleotides match TRBD2. V was clipped by 10 bases and J by 4 bases; unmatched bases: 16. The CDR3 loop spans 16 amino acids. The germline gives CDR1 ENHRY, CDR2 SYGVKD. The CDR3 DNA is TGTGCCACCGGCCAGGCGACTAGCGATTTCGCAGATACGCAGTATTTT. It yields the protein CATGQATSDFADTQYF.

This clonotype was seen more than once but under ten times. This chain connects TRBV7-3 to TRBJ1-1; D remains ambiguous. V was pared by 5 bases and J by 4 bases, with 11 bases between. The CDR3 is 13 residues long. Germline V lookup: CDR1 SGHTA, CDR2 FQGTGA. The CDR3 DNA is TGTGCCAGCAGCCATACCCAGTCCACTGAAGCTTTCTTT. This translates into CASSHTQSTEAFF.

This clonotype was detected ten times or more. The genes are TRBV19 and TRBJ2-2; the D gene could be TRBD1 or TRBD2 (6 bases each). Germline V CDR1 and CDR2: LNHDA, SQIVND (reference sequence). CDR3 length: 16 residues. V was clipped by 1 base and J by 2 bases, with 11 bases between them. Here the CDR3 reads CASSIGPGGNTGELFF. The CDR3 bases are TGTGCCAGTAGTATAGGTCCCGGGGGCAACACCGGGGAGCTGTTTTTT.

This clonotype was counted at least ten times. The chain employs TRBV20-1 and TRBJ2-5, with D possibly TRBD1 on 6 matching bases. The V and J ends lost 6 bases and 2 bases respectively, with 19 bases between them. There are 15 residues in the CDR3. Per the germline V gene, CDR1 is DFQATT and CDR2 is SNEGSKA (reference sequence). The DNA for the CDR3 is TGCAGTGCCTCGCACGAGGGGGACCTACAAGAGACCCAGTACTTC. Its translation: CSASHEGDLQETQYF.

This clonotype was detected a few times. This sequence joins TRBV7-8 and TRBJ1-1; 9 bases line up with TRBD1. CDR1 and CDR2 from the germline V gene are SGHVS and FQNEAQ. The CDR3 has 15 residues. V was pared by 5 bases and J by 0 bases, with 4 bases of the junction left unmatched. CDR3 sequence (DNA): TGTGCCAGCAGCCGGGACAGGGTTATGAACACTGAAGCTTTCTTT. The encoded protein is CASSRDRVMNTEAFF. Together with reference TRBV7-8 and TRBJ1-1, the CDR3 gives the full variable domain: GAGVSQSPRYKVAKRGQDVALRCDPISGHVSLFWYQQALGQGPEFLTYFQNEAQLDKSGLPSDRFFAERPEGSVSTLKIQRTQQEDSAVYLCASSRDRVMNTEAFFGQGTRLTVV.

A few counts support this clonotype. This sequence joins TRBV19 and TRBJ2-2; a possible D gene is TRBD1 (5 bases). Germline V CDR1 and CDR2: LNHDA, SQIVND (reference sequence). V was shortened by 7 bases and J by 0 bases, with 9 bases between the two germline ends. CDR3 length: 14 residues. In DNA form, the CDR3 reads TGTGCCAGTATTAAAGGGGCGAACACCGGGGAGCTGTTTTTT. Protein: CASIKGANTGELFF.

There are a few counts of this clonotype. The V call is TRBV30, the J call TRBJ2-2; TRBD2 matches 10 bases. CDR3 length: 14 residues. Germline assignment: CDR1 GTSNPN and CDR2 SVGIG (reference sequence). V lost 5 bases and J lost 1; bases outside the gene matches: 1. The CDR3 region is CAWWTSGNTGELFF. The DNA for the CDR3 is TGTGCCTGGTGGACTAGCGGGAACACCGGGGAGCTGTTTTTT.

In its sample, this clonotype was seen a few times. The chain joins TRBV18 to TRBJ2-3, with 12 bases fitting TRBD2. The CDR3 totals 16 residues. Trimming cost V 6 bases and J 0 bases; bases outside gene matches: 4. Germline V lookup: CDR1 KGHSH, CDR2 LQKENI. The CDR3 loop reads CASSVGLAGSTDTQYF. The CDR3 DNA reads as TGTGCCAGCTCCGTCGGACTAGCGGGGAGCACAGATACGCAGTATTTT.